These 32 T cell receptor beta chains came from one sample sequenced in a study of blood T cell repertoires in COVID-19. Generated by immunoSEQ multiplex PCR, the TCRdb table keeps only in-frame clones and is missing some. The sample lists about 280,000 clones; roughly 90% were seen once. The sample was peripheral blood. Receptors originate from a woman between 45 and 60 years old who had recovered from COVID-19.

The chain carries TRBV27 and TRBJ2-3; the D gene is possibly TRBD1 (5 bases). With 1 base removed from V and 2 bases from J, the gap between germline ends came to 10 bases. CDR1 MNHEY and CDR2 SMNVEV come from the germline V gene (reference sequence). The CDR3 extends over 15 amino acids. CDR3 nucleotide sequence: TGTGCCAGCAGTTTATGGGGCGGTTACACAGATACGCAGTATTTT. Protein: CASSLWGGYTDTQYF.

DNA for the CDR3: TGTGCCAGTAGTCTAAGACCCCGCCTCGACATGAACACTGAAGCTTTCTTT. Translating it yields CASSLRPRLDMNTEAFF. The V gene is TRBV19, the J gene TRBJ1-1, with no clear D. V was pared by 5 bases and J by 0 bases, with 19 bases between. Looked up from germline, CDR1 is LNHDA and CDR2 is SQIVND (reference sequence). This CDR3 contains 17 residues.

V and J are TRBV2 and TRBJ2-3, with TRBD2 identical over 7 bases. Germline CDR1 SNHLY, CDR2 FYNNEI. This CDR3 region has 15 residues. Trimming removed 2 bases from V and 2 bases from J; junction bases left unmatched: 4. The CDR3 sequence: CASSEYGGTTDTQYF. In nucleotides, the CDR3 is TGTGCCAGCAGTGAATACGGGGGGACCACAGATACGCAGTATTTT.

The sample holds a few counts of this clone. The genes are TRBV3-1 (or the pseudogene TRBV3-2) and TRBJ1-5; maybe TRBD1 (5 bases). Germline values: CDR1 LGHDT, CDR2 YNNKEL (reference sequence). V gave up 1 base and J gave up 2 bases, with 9 bases separating them. This CDR3 spans 15 amino acids. CDR3 sequence: CASSQAWGGNQPQHF. CDR3 nucleotide sequence: TGTGCCAGCAGCCAAGCATGGGGCGGCAATCAGCCCCAGCATTTT.

The chain recombines TRBV10-3 with TRBJ1-1; D may be TRBD1 (5 bases). The length of the CDR3 is 15 residues. V was trimmed by 2 bases and J by 0 bases, leaving 10 bases between them. Germline V gene lookup returns CDR1 ENHRY and CDR2 SYGVKD. The CDR3 DNA sequence: TGTGCCATCAGTGAGCCGGGGGGGGTGAACACTGAAGCTTTCTTT. Translated, it gives CAISEPGGVNTEAFF.

The rearrangement joins TRBV19 to TRBJ2-3; possibly TRBD2 for D (5 bases). Germline CDR1 and CDR2: LNHDA and SQIVND (reference sequence). V was pared by 6 bases and J by 5 bases, with 18 bases between. CDR3 size: 15 residues. The CDR3 region has the DNA TGTGCCAGTAGCCCCCGGGGTTCCCTTGTAGATACGCAGTATTTT. This codes for CASSPRGSLVDTQYF.

The V and J genes are TRBV29-1 and TRBJ1-3, with D possibly being TRBD1 (6 bases). Germline V lookup: CDR1 SQVTM, CDR2 ANQGSEA. V lost 5 bases to trimming and J lost 1 base, with 12 bases between them. The CDR3 extends over 14 amino acids. The DNA for the CDR3 is TGCAGCGTTAGAGGGGGAACTTCTGGAAACACCATATATTTT. It specifies CSVRGGTSGNTIYF.

The chain is built from TRBV11-3 and TRBJ1-2; D is uncertain. Germline V lookup: CDR1 SGHNT, CDR2 YENEEA. CDR3 length: 13 residues. V was pared by 6 bases and J by 4 bases, with 12 bases between. CDR3 sequence: CASSSDRGYGYTF. The CDR3 DNA is TGTGCCAGCAGTTCTGACCGGGGCTATGGCTACACCTTC.

The V gene is TRBV24-1, the J gene TRBJ1-4, with D tentatively TRBD1 (5 bases). There are 13 residues in the CDR3. Germline V gene lookup returns CDR1 KGHDR and CDR2 SFDVKD. V was trimmed by 12 bases and J by 7 bases, leaving 17 bases between them. CDR3: CASQGGRGEKLFF. DNA for the CDR3: TGTGCCTCGCAGGGAGGGCGGGGTGAAAAACTGTTTTTT.

This clone was recorded only once. This chain uses TRBV28 with TRBJ2-3; 7 bases map to TRBD2. V gave up 3 bases and J gave up 2 bases; unmatched junction bases: 8. Per the germline V gene, CDR1 is MDHEN and CDR2 is SYDVKM. The CDR3 has 16 residues. CDR3 bases: TGTGCCAGCAGTTTCGAGCGGGGATTGTTCACAGATACGCAGTATTTT. As protein: CASSFERGLFTDTQYF.

The J gene is TRBJ1-1, the V gene TRBV6-1, with D possibly TRBD1 on 6 matching bases. Trimming cost V 0 bases and J 4 bases, with 15 bases left between them. The CDR3 is 16 residues long. CDR1 and CDR2 from the germline V gene are MNHNS and SASEGT. The CDR3 DNA reads TGTGCCAGCAGTGAAGCGCCTGGACAGAGGTTCACTGAAGCTTTCTTT. Translated: CASSEAPGQRFTEAFF.

The chain recombines TRBV2 with TRBJ2-7; TRBD2 might be the D (5 bases). The ends were cut back, 8 bases at V and 3 bases at J, with 8 bases in the middle. CDR3 length: 11 amino acids. Looked up from germline, CDR1 is SNHLY and CDR2 is FYNNEI. The CDR3 DNA sequence: TGTGCCAGCCGGGATAACTACGAGCAGTACTTC. Translated: CASRDNYEQYF.

This clone was seen only once. The rearrangement joins TRBV6-5 to TRBJ2-7, with a possible D match to TRBD2 (5 bases). There are 14 residues in the CDR3. The germline V gene encodes CDR1 MNHEY and CDR2 SVGAGI. V gave up 1 base and J gave up 4 bases, with 11 bases separating them. This chain's CDR3 is CASSYFGLTYEQYF. In nucleotides, the CDR3 is TGTGCCAGCAGTTACTTCGGACTGACTTACGAGCAGTACTTC.

V usage is TRBV10-3 and J usage is TRBJ1-2; 7 nucleotides agree with TRBD1. Germline CDR1 and CDR2: ENHRY and SYGVKD. The CDR3 totals 11 residues. V was pared by 6 bases and J by 8 bases, with 3 bases of the junction left unmatched. CDR3 nucleotide sequence: TGTGCCATCAGGCAGGGGGACGGCTACACCTTC. Protein: CAIRQGDGYTF.

The chain couples TRBV6-1 to TRBJ2-1; the D gene is possibly TRBD1 (6 bases). Looked up from germline, CDR1 is MNHNS and CDR2 is SASEGT. CDR3 length equals 11 residues. V shed 3 bases and J shed 12 bases, with 9 bases lying between them. The CDR3 coding sequence is TGTGCCAGCAGTGACAGGGGTCGGCAGTTCTTC. Encoded protein: CASSDRGRQFF.

The rearrangement links TRBV30 to TRBJ2-7, with D perhaps TRBD2 (6 bases). V was cut by 3 bases and J by 3 bases, with 6 bases left in between. Germline-derived CDR1 and CDR2 are GTSNPN and SVGIG (reference sequence). This CDR3 has 11 amino acids. The CDR3 region has the DNA TGTGCCTGGAGCGGGAGCTACGAGCAGTACTTC. Its translation: CAWSGSYEQYF. The full variable domain, with the rest looked up from reference TRBV30 and TRBJ2-7, is SQTIHQWPATLVQPVGSPLSLECTVEGTSNPNLYWYRQAAGRGLQLLFYSVGIGQISSEVPQNLSASRPQDRQFILSSKKLLLSDSGFYLCAWSGSYEQYFGPGTRLTVT.

This rearrangement joins TRBV7-9 to TRBJ1-2, with D tentatively TRBD1 (6 bases). In germline, CDR1 is SEHNR, CDR2 FQNEAQ (reference sequence). The CDR3 length is 13 residues. The germline V and J ends were trimmed by 3 bases and 8 bases, with 13 bases remaining between them. The CDR3 loop reads CASSLGAPQGYTF. The DNA for the CDR3 is TGTGCCAGCAGCTTGGGGGCCCCCCAGGGCTACACCTTC.

The rearrangement joins TRBV12-3 or TRBV12-4 to TRBJ1-2; TRBD1 matches at 7 bases. This CDR3 spans 13 amino acids. V lost 6 bases to trimming and J lost 3 bases; unmatched junction nucleotides: 4. The CDR3 nucleotides are TGTGCCAGCAGCTTGACAGGGCACTATGGCTACACCTTC. Amino acid sequence: CASSLTGHYGYTF.

In this sample, this clone turned up many times. The chain recombines TRBV28 with TRBJ2-3; 7 bases fit TRBD2. CDR1 is MDHEN, CDR2 SYDVKM, per germline. The J segment lost 2 bases and the V segment lost 5 bases, leaving 7 bases of the junction unmatched. The CDR3 spans 15 residues. The CDR3: CASSTSGGNTDTQYF. As DNA, the CDR3 is TGTGCCAGCAGTACCTCGGGGGGAAACACAGATACGCAGTATTTT. The whole variable domain, filled in from reference TRBV28 and TRBJ2-3, reads DVKVTQSSRYLVKRTGEKVFLECVQDMDHENMFWYRQDPGLGLRLIYFSYDVKMKEKGDIPEGYSVSREKKERFSLILESASTNQTSMYLCASSTSGGNTDTQYFGPGTRLTVL.

V is TRBV11-2 and J is TRBJ2-7; D remains unclear. Germline V lookup: CDR1 SGHAT, CDR2 FQNNGV. The CDR3 totals 14 residues. V was trimmed by 1 base and J by 3 bases, leaving 10 bases between them. For the CDR3, the DNA is TGTGCCAGCAGCTTAGGCGGCCAAGGCTACGAGCAGTACTTC. Its protein product is CASSLGGQGYEQYF.

V is TRBV27 and J is TRBJ1-2; D is undetermined. There are 13 residues in the CDR3. Germline lookup yields CDR1 MNHEY and CDR2 SMNVEV (reference sequence). The germline V and J ends were trimmed by 3 bases and 1 base, with 6 bases remaining between them. CDR3 sequence: CASSLSVNYGYTF. The CDR3 DNA is TGTGCCAGCAGTTTGTCAGTTAACTATGGCTACACCTTC.

The chain recombines TRBV5-4 with TRBJ1-5; 7 nucleotides align to TRBD1. Germline V CDR1 and CDR2: SGHNT, YYREEE (reference sequence). J gave up 4 bases and V 0 bases, and 7 bases lay outside the gene matches. The length of the CDR3 is 16 residues. CDR3 sequence (DNA): TGTGCCAGCAGCTTGGGAGGGGGCAGGGGAAATCAGCCCCAGCATTTT. Translating gives CASSLGGGRGNQPQHF.

This chain uses TRBV4-1 with TRBJ1-1, with D possibly TRBD1 on 6 matching bases. The CDR3 has 18 amino acids. Germline loops: CDR1 MGHRA, CDR2 YSYEKL. V lost 3 bases and J 3 bases, leaving 23 bases between the germline ends. The CDR3, as DNA: TGCGCCAGCAGCCACAAGACTTTACAGGGTTTTGCTGACACTGAAGCTTTCTTT. Residues: CASSHKTLQGFADTEAFF.

This chain joins TRBV24-1 and TRBJ2-2; 7 bases agree with TRBD2. The CDR3 consists of 14 residues. From germline, CDR1 is KGHDR and CDR2 SFDVKD. The J segment lost 4 bases and the V segment lost 6 bases, leaving 4 bases of the junction unmatched. The CDR3 region is CATSKGGFTGELFF. CDR3 DNA: TGTGCCACCAGTAAGGGAGGGTTCACCGGGGAGCTGTTTTTT.

J is TRBJ2-1 and V is TRBV4-3; possibly TRBD2 for D (5 bases). Deletions cut 1 base from V and 2 bases from J, with 18 bases between. The V gene's germline CDR1 is LGHNA and CDR2 YSLEER. The CDR3 loop spans 18 amino acids. The CDR3, as DNA: TGCGCCAGCAGCCAAGCGTCCCCCCTAAGCGGCACCTACAATGAGCAGTTCTTC. Translated: CASSQASPLSGTYNEQFF.

The chain employs TRBV27 and TRBJ2-7; D not certain. V was clipped by 0 bases and J by 2 bases, with 14 bases between them. CDR1 and CDR2 (germline): MNHEY, SMNVEV (reference sequence). CDR3 length: 16 amino acids. The CDR3 DNA sequence: TGTGCCAGCAGTTTATCGATGGGCCAACGAACCTACGAGCAGTACTTC. This encodes CASSLSMGQRTYEQYF.

This clone was found a few times. The chain has TRBV5-5 and TRBJ2-2, with D hard to call. The ends were cut back, 4 bases at V and 1 base at J, with 8 bases in the middle. The CDR3 extends over 14 amino acids. CDR1 and CDR2 from the germline V gene are SGHKS and YYEKEE (reference sequence). The CDR3 here is CASSLYENTGELFF. Here the CDR3 DNA reads TGTGCCAGCAGCCTATACGAGAACACCGGGGAGCTGTTTTTT. Together with reference TRBV5-5 and TRBJ2-2, the CDR3 gives the full variable domain: DAGVTQSPTHLIKTRGQQVTLRCSPISGHKSVSWYQQVLGQGPQFIFQYYEKEERGRGNFPDRFSARQFPNYSSELNVNALLLGDSALYLCASSLYENTGELFFGEGSRLTVL.

V is TRBV19 and J is TRBJ1-5; 7 nucleotides match TRBD1. V lost 4 bases, J lost 1 base, and 10 bases stayed unmatched. This CDR3 region has 17 residues. Germline V lookup: CDR1 LNHDA, CDR2 SQIVND (reference sequence). The CDR3 DNA is TGTGCCAGTAGTACGCAGGGGGTAGAAGTGAGCAATCAGCCCCAGCATTTT. Translation gives CASSTQGVEVSNQPQHF.

This chain connects TRBV10-3 to TRBJ2-5; unclear D gene. Germline V CDR1 and CDR2: ENHRY, SYGVKD. This CDR3 has 13 amino acids. Trimming took off 2 bases at V and 7 bases at J, with 11 bases between the two ends. Here the CDR3 reads CAISEGQVGTQYF. The CDR3 coding sequence is TGTGCCATCAGTGAGGGGCAAGTTGGGACCCAGTACTTC.

The V and J genes are TRBV6-5 and TRBJ2-1; D call uncertain. This CDR3 spans 13 amino acids. The germline V and J ends were trimmed by 5 bases and 4 bases, with 9 bases remaining between them. Germline lookup yields CDR1 MNHEY and CDR2 SVGAGI. CDR3 loop: CASSRRVYNEQFF. The CDR3 coding sequence is TGTGCCAGCAGTCGCCGGGTTTACAATGAGCAGTTCTTC.

J is TRBJ1-2 and V is TRBV6-5; 8 nucleotides align to TRBD1. V shed 10 bases, J shed 6 bases, and the junction held 7 bases outside the gene matches. From germline, CDR1 is MNHEY and CDR2 SVGAGI. This CDR3 comprises 12 residues. CDR3 sequence (DNA): TGTGCCACCTCGGACAGGGTGGATGGCTACACCTTC. Translating it yields CATSDRVDGYTF.

CDR3 sequence (DNA): TGTGCCTGGAGTAACTTGCTAGGTCAGGGTGGCTCTGGGGCCAACGTCCTGACTTTC. The encoded protein is CAWSNLLGQGGSGANVLTF. This sequence joins TRBV30 and TRBJ2-6, with D perhaps TRBD1 (5 bases). Trimming removed 2 bases at V and 0 bases at J, with 20 bases between. The CDR3 totals 19 residues. Germline CDR1 is GTSNPN and CDR2 is SVGIG (reference sequence).